The sequence of this T cell receptor beta chain was determined in a study of T cell repertoires in cytomegalovirus infection. This clonotype was seen only a few times. One entry per CDR3 protein results from TCRdb running MiXCR on the reads. The sample has more than 400,000 distinct CDR3 sequences; about 25% are singletons. The CDR3 loop spans 14 amino acids. Germline V gene data show CDR1 as SEHNR and CDR2 as FQNEAQ (reference sequence). Trimming took off 4 bases at V and 5 bases at J, with 11 bases between the two ends. The material sequenced was PBMCs. V gene TRBV7-9 combines with J gene TRBJ1-4; D unclear. The receptor was derived from a human donor in good health (CMV status not recorded). Some clones in this sample may be carry-over from other donors' samples. CDR3 nucleotides: TGTGCCAGCAGCTGGGCGGAGCAAAATGAAAAACTGTTTTTT. The encoded protein is CASSWAEQNEKLFF.